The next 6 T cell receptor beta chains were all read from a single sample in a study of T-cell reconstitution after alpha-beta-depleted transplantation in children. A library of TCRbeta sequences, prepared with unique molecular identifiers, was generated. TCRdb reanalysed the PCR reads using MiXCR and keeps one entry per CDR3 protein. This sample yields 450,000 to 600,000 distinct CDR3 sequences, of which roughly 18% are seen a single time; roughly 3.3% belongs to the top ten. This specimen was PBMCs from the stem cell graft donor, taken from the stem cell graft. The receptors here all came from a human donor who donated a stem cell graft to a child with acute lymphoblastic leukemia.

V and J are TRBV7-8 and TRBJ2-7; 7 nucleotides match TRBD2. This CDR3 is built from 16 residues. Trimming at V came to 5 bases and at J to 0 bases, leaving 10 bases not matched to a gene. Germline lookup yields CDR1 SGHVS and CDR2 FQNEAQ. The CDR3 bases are TGTGCCAGCAGCCCCCCCCCTAGCGGACCCTCCTACGAGCAGTACTTC. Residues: CASSPPPSGPSYEQYF.

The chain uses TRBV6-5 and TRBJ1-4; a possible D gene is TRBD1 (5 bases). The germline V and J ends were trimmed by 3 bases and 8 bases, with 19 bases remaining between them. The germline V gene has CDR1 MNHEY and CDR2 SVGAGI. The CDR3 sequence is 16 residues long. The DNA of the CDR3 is TGTGCCAGCAGTTATAAAGATCAGGGAGGAATGGAAAAACTGTTTTTT. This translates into CASSYKDQGGMEKLFF.

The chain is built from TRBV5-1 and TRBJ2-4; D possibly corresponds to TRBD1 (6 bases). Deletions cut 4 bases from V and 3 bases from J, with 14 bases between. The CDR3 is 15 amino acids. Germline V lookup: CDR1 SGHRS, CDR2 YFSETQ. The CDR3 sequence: CASSPHTGRKNIQYF. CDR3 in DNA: TGCGCCAGCAGCCCCCATACAGGGCGCAAAAACATTCAGTACTTC. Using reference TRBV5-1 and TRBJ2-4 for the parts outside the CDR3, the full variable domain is KAGVTQTPRYLIKTRGQQVTLSCSPISGHRSVSWYQQTPGQGLQFLFEYFSETQRNKGNFPGRFSGRQFSNSRSEMNVSTLELGDSALYLCASSPHTGRKNIQYFGAGTRLSVL.

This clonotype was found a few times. CDR3 protein: CASSAHSGGSDTQYF. The DNA for the CDR3 is TGCGCCAGCAGCGCCCATAGCGGGGGCTCAGATACGCAGTATTTT. The V gene is TRBV5-1, the J gene TRBJ2-3, with 9 bases fitting TRBD2. The V and J ends lost 4 bases and 4 bases, in that order; junction bases with no gene match: 7. CDR1 and CDR2 from the germline V gene are SGHRS and YFSETQ. The CDR3 extends over 15 amino acids.

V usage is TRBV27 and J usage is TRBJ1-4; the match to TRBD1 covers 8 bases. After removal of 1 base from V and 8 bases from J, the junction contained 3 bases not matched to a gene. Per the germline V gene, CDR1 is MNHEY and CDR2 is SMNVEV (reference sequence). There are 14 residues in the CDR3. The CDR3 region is CASSLWTGSEKLFF. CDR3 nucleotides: TGTGCCAGCAGTTTATGGACAGGGAGCGAAAAACTGTTTTTT.

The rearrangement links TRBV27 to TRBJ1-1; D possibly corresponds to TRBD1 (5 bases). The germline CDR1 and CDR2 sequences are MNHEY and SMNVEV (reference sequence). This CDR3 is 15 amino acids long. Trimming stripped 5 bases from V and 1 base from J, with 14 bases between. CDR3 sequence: CASSAVGGWNTEAFF. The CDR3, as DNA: TGTGCCAGCAGTGCCGTCGGGGGGTGGAACACTGAAGCTTTCTTT.